This entry lists 29 T cell receptor beta chains sequenced from one sample in a study of T cell clonality in common variable immunodeficiency. These TCRs are of unknown antigen specificity. Clones were sequenced by immunoSEQ multiplex PCR, and TCRdb holds only the in-frame ones, with some missing. Captured here are about 30,000 clones, none seen once; the top ten comprise 5.4%. Study results and limitations: Fewer deletions and N-nucleotide insertions were reportedly seen in common variable immunodeficiency TCR beta sequences.

The material sequenced was peripheral blood mononuclear cells. The receptors here all came from a human donor with common variable immunodeficiency.

With regard to this clone: The CDR3 extends 3 residues past the end of the read, so its final part is completed from the germline J gene. This chain uses TRBV6-1 with TRBJ1-6; 7 nucleotides match TRBD1. This CDR3 has 16 amino acids. Germline V gene lookup returns CDR1 MNHNS and CDR2 SASEGT. The J segment lost 10 bases and the V segment lost 2 bases, leaving 11 bases of the junction unmatched. The CDR3 spells CASSEPRTGEGSPLHF. Incomplete CDR3 DNA: TGTGCCAGCAGTGAACCCCGGACAGGCGAAGGCTCACCC.

Regarding this clone: The CDR3 goes on 3 residues after the read ends, and that part is filled in from the germline J gene. The V call is TRBV19, the J call TRBJ2-5, with 10 bases aligning to TRBD1. Trimming cost V 0 bases and J 2 bases; bases outside gene matches: 6. From germline, CDR1 is LNHDA and CDR2 SQIVND (reference sequence). This CDR3 spans 17 amino acids. The covered CDR3 bases are TGTGCCAGTAGTATAGAATTTCCGGACAGGGGGCAAGAGACC. Translating gives CASSIEFPDRGQET. The CDR3 in full is CASSIEFPDRGQETQYF.

The sample holds a few counts of this clone. The read finishes 3 residues shy of the CDR3 end, and the germline J gene is used to complete it. V gene TRBV7-2 combines with J gene TRBJ2-5; D is possibly TRBD1 (5 bases). The V and J ends lost 2 bases and 2 bases respectively, with 12 bases between them. There are 15 residues in the CDR3. Germline V lookup: CDR1 SGHTA, CDR2 FQGNSA. The CDR3 sequence is CASSLSRVSQETQYF. The covered CDR3 bases are TGTGCCAGCAGCTTAAGCAGGGTATCTCAAGAGACC.

This clone was counted many times. The read stops 3 residues short of the end of the CDR3; the missing end is completed from the germline J gene. The chain combines TRBV20-1 with TRBJ1-6, with D unresolved. V lost 4 bases, J lost 6 bases, and 10 bases lay in between. CDR1 and CDR2 from the germline V gene are DFQATT and SNEGSKA (reference sequence). The CDR3 is made up of 13 amino acids. CDR3: CSAKGSSNSPLHF. CDR3 DNA, as far as it was read: TGCAGTGCTAAGGGCTCGAGTAATTCACCC.

Turning to this clone: The read ends 3 residues early relative to the CDR3; the germline J gene fills the gap. This chain joins TRBV7-6 and TRBJ1-1; no definite D call. V was clipped by 2 bases and J by 0 bases, with 7 bases between them. Looked up from germline, CDR1 is SGHVS and CDR2 is FNYEAQ. This CDR3 is built from 14 residues. CDR3 DNA (partial): TGTGCCAGCAGCTTATCACAGATGAACACTGAA. It specifies CASSLSQMNTE. The full CDR3 protein is CASSLSQMNTEAFF.

Comments on this clone: The read terminates 3 residues before the CDR3 end, so the remaining end is supplied by the germline J gene. The chain uses TRBV19 and TRBJ2-3; D remains ambiguous. Trimming shortened V by 3 bases and J by 4 bases, and 8 bases separated the two germline ends. From germline, CDR1 is LNHDA and CDR2 SQIVND (reference sequence). This CDR3 is 13 amino acids long. Incomplete CDR3 DNA: TGTGCCAGTAGTATGAAGAGCCCAGATACG. Amino acids: CASSMKSPDT. The entire CDR3 protein reads CASSMKSPDTQYF.

Concerning this clone itself: The read terminates 3 residues ahead of where the CDR3 ends, so the germline J gene completes it. This chain joins TRBV30 and TRBJ2-1; TRBD2 matches 10 bases. V shed 2 bases and J 6 bases; nucleotides not matched to a gene: 7. Germline assignment: CDR1 GTSNPN and CDR2 SVGIG (reference sequence). This CDR3 has 15 residues. The CDR3 loop reads CAWSQLAGNFNEQFF. The sequenced part of the CDR3 DNA is TGTGCCTGGAGTCAACTAGCGGGGAACTTCAATGAG. Looking up the rest from reference TRBV30 and TRBJ2-1 gives the full variable domain: SQTIHQWPATLVQPVGSPLSLECTVEGTSNPNLYWYRQAAGRGLQLLFYSVGIGQISSEVPQNLSASRPQDRQFILSSKKLLLSDSGFYLCAWSQLAGNFNEQFFGPGTRLTVL.

This clone was found many times. The CDR3 end falls 3 residues outside the read, so it is completed with the germline J gene. The rearrangement uses TRBV29-1 and TRBJ2-2; 9 bases line up with TRBD1. Germline V gene lookup returns CDR1 SQVTM and CDR2 ANQGSEA. This CDR3 is 16 amino acids long. V dropped 2 bases and J dropped 3; count of bases not matched to a gene: 7. The part of the CDR3 DNA that was read is TGCAGCGTTGAACCCGTCACAGGGGGCGACACCGGGGAG. This gives the protein CSVEPVTGGDTGE. The full CDR3 is CSVEPVTGGDTGELFF.

In this sample, this clone turned up a few times. The read gets to within 3 residues of the CDR3 end, and the germline J gene fills in the rest. Additional DNA sequences in this sample encode the identical CDR3. V is TRBV18 and J is TRBJ1-5; no definite D call. The CDR3 consists of 12 residues. Trimming cost V 3 bases and J 4 bases, with 4 bases left between them. Germline V gene lookup returns CDR1 KGHSH and CDR2 LQKENI. Here the CDR3 reads CASSPYNQPQHF. The sequenced CDR3 bases are TGTGCCAGCTCACCCTATAATCAGCCC.

This clone was recorded at least ten times. The read is 3 residues too short to cover the CDR3 end, so that end is filled in from the germline J gene. The chain carries TRBV6-2 or TRBV6-3 and TRBJ1-1; 10 positions match TRBD1. Trimming took 2 bases from V and 1 from J; bases not matched to a gene: 7. CDR3 length: 17 residues. Germline V CDR1 and CDR2: MNHEY, SVGEGT. This CDR3 reads CASSYPRTGGSNTEAFF. The sequenced part of the CDR3 DNA is TGTGCCAGCAGTTACCCCAGGACAGGGGGGTCGAACACTGAA.

Turning to this clone: The read gets to within 3 residues of the CDR3 end, and the germline J gene fills in the rest. V is TRBV7-7 and J is TRBJ2-5; a weak D match, TRBD1 (5 bases). The CDR3 is 15 residues long. Germline CDR1 and CDR2: SSHAT and FNYEAQ (reference sequence). V was clipped by 1 base and J by 4 bases, with 13 bases between them. Here the CDR3 reads CASSLEGPPGETQYF. The covered CDR3 bases are TGTGCCAGCAGCTTAGAGGGGCCTCCCGGAGAGACC.

About this clone: Coverage ceases 3 residues before the CDR3 finishes, and the germline J gene fills in the end. This sequence joins TRBV5-4 and TRBJ2-7, with D perhaps TRBD1 (6 bases). V was cut by 4 bases and J by 4 bases, with 15 bases left in between. This CDR3 has 14 residues. CDR1 and CDR2 (germline): SGHNT, YYREEE (reference sequence). This CDR3 reads CASSPGTFEYEQYF. The sequenced part of the CDR3 DNA is TGTGCCAGCAGCCCCGGGACATTCGAGTACGAG.

This clone was detected ten times or more. The CDR3 end lies 3 residues beyond the end of the read and is filled in from the germline J gene. The V gene is TRBV29-1, the J gene TRBJ2-7, with unresolved D. V shed 5 bases and J shed 2 bases, with 7 bases lying between them. CDR1 and CDR2 (germline): SQVTM, ANQGSEA. This CDR3 is 11 amino acids long. The covered CDR3 bases are TGCAGCGTTAGGGTTACCTACGAG. Translation gives CSVRVTYE. The full CDR3 sequence reads CSVRVTYEQYF.

Comments on this clone: The sequence runs out 3 residues before the end of the CDR3; the remainder is reconstructed from the germline J gene. The chain employs TRBV7-9 and TRBJ1-5, with 10 nucleotides matching TRBD1. The CDR3 runs to 14 residues. The trim removed 5 bases at V and 6 bases at J, leaving 4 bases unmatched. CDR1 is SEHNR, CDR2 FQNEAQ, per germline (reference sequence). Partial CDR3 DNA: TGTGCCAGCAGCGACAGGGGGCGAGGTCAGCCC. Translated: CASSDRGRGQP. The full CDR3 sequence reads CASSDRGRGQPQHF.

This clone was recorded at least ten times. The read halts 3 residues ahead of the CDR3 end, with the missing end drawn from the germline J gene. This chain connects TRBV5-1 to TRBJ2-1, with 8 bases that match TRBD1. There are 15 residues in the CDR3. Germline CDR1 and CDR2: SGHRS and YFSETQ. V was pared by 0 bases and J by 6 bases, with 5 bases of the junction left unmatched. This CDR3 is CASSLEPGGLNEQFF. The CDR3 DNA, read in part, is TGCGCCAGCAGCTTGGAGCCAGGGGGCCTCAATGAG. The variable domain in full, with the rest retrieved from reference TRBV5-1 and TRBJ2-1, is KAGVTQTPRYLIKTRGQQVTLSCSPISGHRSVSWYQQTPGQGLQFLFEYFSETQRNKGNFPGRFSGRQFSNSRSEMNVSTLELGDSALYLCASSLEPGGLNEQFFGPGTRLTVL.

Turning to this clone: The read ends 3 residues shy of where the CDR3 ends; the end is completed using the germline J gene. The V gene is TRBV18, the J gene TRBJ1-2, with 7 bases lining up with TRBD1. Germline loops: CDR1 KGHSH, CDR2 LQKENI. This CDR3 comprises 13 residues. J lost 7 bases, V lost 3 bases, and 5 bases had no gene match. CDR3 protein: CASSPSTGLGYTF. Partial CDR3 DNA: TGTGCCAGCTCACCCTCGACAGGGCTTGGC.

Ten or more counts support this clone. The CDR3 is cut off 3 residues early in the read; its end comes from the germline J gene. The gene calls are TRBV5-1 and TRBJ1-2; D unclear. Trimming took 1 base from V and 5 from J, leaving 24 bases between them. Germline values: CDR1 SGHRS, CDR2 YFSETQ. The CDR3 has 18 amino acids. The part of the CDR3 DNA that was read is TGCGCCAGCAGCTTGAACGATCCGAAGGGCGATTGGGCGTATGGC. Encoded protein: CASSLNDPKGDWAYG. The full CDR3 protein reads CASSLNDPKGDWAYGYTF.

This clone came up a few times. The read is 3 residues too short to cover the CDR3 end, so that end is filled in from the germline J gene. The chain has TRBV7-9 and TRBJ1-4; the match to TRBD1 covers 9 bases. J gave up 8 bases and V 6 bases, and 4 bases lay outside the gene matches. The CDR3 runs 13 residues. CDR1 and CDR2 (germline): SEHNR, FQNEAQ (reference sequence). The CDR3 bases that were read are TGTGCCAGCAGTACGGGACAGGGCGAAAAA. This gives the protein CASSTGQGEK. The CDR3 reads in full as CASSTGQGEKLFF.

This clone qualifies as medium-sized (0.01 to 0.1%). The read finishes 3 residues shy of the CDR3 end, and the germline J gene is used to complete it. The chain links TRBV27 to TRBJ2-7, with a tentative D call TRBD1 (6 bases). The CDR3 length is 13 residues. V dropped 11 bases and J dropped 3 bases, with 17 bases sitting between them. In germline, CDR1 is MNHEY, CDR2 SMNVEV (reference sequence). CDR3 loop: CAVKGDTVYEQYF. CDR3 bases read: TGTGCCGTCAAGGGGGACACCGTCTACGAG.

Partial CDR3 DNA: TGTGCCAGCAGCCCACTCAGGTCCGCTAATGAAAAA. Translation gives CASSPLRSANEK. The whole CDR3 is CASSPLRSANEKLFF. The chain has TRBV7-9 and TRBJ1-4; D gene ambiguous. The read comes to an end 3 residues before the CDR3 does, leaving the germline J gene to fill in the end. V lost 5 bases and J 3 bases, leaving 13 bases between the germline ends. CDR3 length: 15 amino acids. Germline V CDR1 and CDR2: SEHNR, FQNEAQ (reference sequence).

This clone was observed a handful of times. The CDR3 goes on 3 residues after the read ends, and that part is filled in from the germline J gene. The V gene is TRBV19, the J gene TRBJ1-5, with D unresolved. This CDR3 spans 15 amino acids. V was pared by 5 bases and J by 5 bases, with 16 bases between. Germline V gene data show CDR1 as LNHDA and CDR2 as SQIVND (reference sequence). Incomplete CDR3 DNA: TGTGCCAGTAGTCCCCTGCGTGGCAGCGATCAGCCC. Its protein is CASSPLRGSDQP. The full CDR3 protein reads CASSPLRGSDQPQHF. The full variable domain, rest sourced from reference TRBV19 and TRBJ1-5, is DGGITQSPKYLFRKEGQNVTLSCEQNLNHDAMYWYRQDPGQGLRLIYYSQIVNDFQKGDIAEGYSVSREKKESFPLTVTSAQKNPTAFYLCASSPLRGSDQPQHFGDGTRLSIL.

This clone was observed a few times. The read is 3 residues too short to cover the CDR3 end, so that end is filled in from the germline J gene. This chain connects TRBV2 to TRBJ2-5; 7 nucleotides align to TRBD1. Germline V gene lookup returns CDR1 SNHLY and CDR2 FYNNEI. The length of the CDR3 is 12 residues. V dropped 9 bases and J dropped 4; count of bases not matched to a gene: 5. CDR3 sequence: CARSRGRETQYF. CDR3 DNA, as far as it was read: TGTGCCAGGTCGAGGGGGCGAGAGACC. Based on the CDR3 plus reference TRBV2 and TRBJ2-5, the full variable domain is EPEVTQTPSHQVTQMGQEVILRCVPISNHLYFYWYRQILGQKVEFLVSFYNNEISEKSEIFDDQFSVERPDGSNFTLKIRSTKLEDSAMYFCARSRGRETQYFGPGTRLLVL.

Turning to this clone: The observed sequence ends 3 residues before the CDR3 terminus, with the missing tail filled in from the germline J gene. The genes are TRBV19 and TRBJ1-2; TRBD1 matches 10 bases. Germline loops: CDR1 LNHDA, CDR2 SQIVND (reference sequence). The CDR3 is made up of 13 amino acids. J gave up 5 bases and V 5 bases, and 2 bases lay outside the gene matches. CDR3 sequence: CASSLDRGYGYTF. The sequenced CDR3 bases are TGTGCCAGTAGTTTGGACAGGGGGTATGGC.

The sample holds many counts of this clone. The read halts 3 residues ahead of the CDR3 end, with the missing end drawn from the germline J gene. The chain uses TRBV29-1 and TRBJ2-7, with 9 bases identical to TRBD1. Germline CDR1 and CDR2: SQVTM and ANQGSEA. The CDR3 has 15 amino acids. Trimming at V came to 6 bases and at J to 1 base, leaving 10 bases not matched to a gene. The CDR3 sequence is CSVRKGTGFSYEQYF. The sequenced CDR3 bases are TGCAGCGTCCGAAAGGGGACAGGGTTTTCCTACGAG.

This clone was seen a handful of times. The read finishes 3 residues shy of the CDR3 end, and the germline J gene is used to complete it. The chain has TRBV30 and TRBJ1-1; D gene unclear. Germline V CDR1 and CDR2: GTSNPN, SVGIG (reference sequence). CDR3 length: 15 amino acids. V was pared by 6 bases and J by 0 bases, with 17 bases between. CDR3 DNA (partial): TGTGCCTGCAAAAAAGTGCGGGGTGTGAACACTGAA. It translates to CACKKVRGVNTE. The whole CDR3 protein is CACKKVRGVNTEAFF.

This clone was counted between two and nine times. The CDR3 extends 3 residues past the end of the read, so its final part is completed from the germline J gene. The chain employs TRBV20-1 and TRBJ1-2; possibly TRBD1 for D (5 bases). The V gene's germline CDR1 is DFQATT and CDR2 SNEGSKA (reference sequence). The germline V and J ends were trimmed by 2 bases and 0 bases, with 10 bases remaining between them. There are 14 residues in the CDR3. CDR3: CSARRLTANYGYTF. CDR3 DNA (partial): TGCAGTGCTAGACGATTGACAGCTAACTATGGC.

This clone was detected only a few times. The read gets to within 3 residues of the CDR3 end, and the germline J gene fills in the rest. This sequence joins TRBV18 and TRBJ1-2; 8 nucleotides match TRBD1. Germline V gene sequence: CDR1 KGHSH, CDR2 LQKENI. This CDR3 has 14 amino acids. The part of the CDR3 DNA that was read is TGTGCCAGCTCGCCGGGACAGGAGGCAGGCGGC. This translates into CASSPGQEAGG. The full CDR3 protein is CASSPGQEAGGYTF.

With respect to this clone: The CDR3 end lies 3 residues beyond the end of the read and is filled in from the germline J gene. The chain carries TRBV7-2 and TRBJ1-1; 7 nucleotides align to TRBD1. The germline gives CDR1 SGHTA, CDR2 FQGNSA. The CDR3 contains 13 residues. The covered CDR3 bases are TGTGCCAGCAGCTTAGAGGTCGGCAGGGGG. It encodes CASSLEVGRG. The full CDR3 sequence reads CASSLEVGRGAFF.

The CDR3 region is CAWRKDPGRGYTF. CDR3 DNA (partial): TGTGCCTGGAGGAAGGATCCGGGTCGGGGC. The chain links TRBV30 to TRBJ1-2; D is undetermined. With the read ending 3 residues before the CDR3 end, the germline J gene is used to fill in that end. The germline CDR1 and CDR2 sequences are GTSNPN and SVGIG (reference sequence). This CDR3 is built from 13 residues. Combining the CDR3 with reference TRBV30 and TRBJ1-2 gives the whole variable domain SQTIHQWPATLVQPVGSPLSLECTVEGTSNPNLYWYRQAAGRGLQLLFYSVGIGQISSEVPQNLSASRPQDRQFILSSKKLLLSDSGFYLCAWRKDPGRGYTFGSGTRLTVV.